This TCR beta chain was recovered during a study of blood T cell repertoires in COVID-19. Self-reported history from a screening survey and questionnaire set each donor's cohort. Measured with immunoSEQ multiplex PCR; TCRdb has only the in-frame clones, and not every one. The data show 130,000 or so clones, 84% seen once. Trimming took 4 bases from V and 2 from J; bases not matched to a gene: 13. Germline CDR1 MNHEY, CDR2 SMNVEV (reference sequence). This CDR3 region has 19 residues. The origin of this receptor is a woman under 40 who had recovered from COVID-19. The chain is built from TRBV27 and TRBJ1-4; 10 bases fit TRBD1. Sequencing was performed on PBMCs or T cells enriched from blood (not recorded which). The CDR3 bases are TGTGCCAGCAGTTGGGGTGGGACAGGGGATGATTGGACTAATGAAAAACTGTTTTTT. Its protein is CASSWGGTGDDWTNEKLFF. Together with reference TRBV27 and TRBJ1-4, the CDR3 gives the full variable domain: EAQVTQNPRYLITVTGKKLTVTCSQNMNHEYMSWYRQDPGLGLRQIYYSMNVEVTDKGDVPEGYKVSRKEKRNFPLILESPSPNQTSLYFCASSWGGTGDDWTNEKLFFGSGTQLSVL.